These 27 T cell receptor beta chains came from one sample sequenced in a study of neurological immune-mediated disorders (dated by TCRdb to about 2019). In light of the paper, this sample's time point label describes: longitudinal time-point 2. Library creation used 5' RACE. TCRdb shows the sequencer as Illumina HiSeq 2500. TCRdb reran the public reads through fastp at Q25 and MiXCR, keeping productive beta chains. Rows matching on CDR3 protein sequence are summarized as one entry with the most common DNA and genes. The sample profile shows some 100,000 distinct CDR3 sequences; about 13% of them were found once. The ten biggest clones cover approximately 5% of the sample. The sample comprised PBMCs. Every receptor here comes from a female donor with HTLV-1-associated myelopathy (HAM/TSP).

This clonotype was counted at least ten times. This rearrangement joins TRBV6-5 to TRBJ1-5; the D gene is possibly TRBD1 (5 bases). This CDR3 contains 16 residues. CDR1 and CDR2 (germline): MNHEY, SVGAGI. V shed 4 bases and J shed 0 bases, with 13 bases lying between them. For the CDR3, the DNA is TGTGCCAGCAGTTCGTGGGGGGTTGATAGCAATCAGCCCCAGCATTTT. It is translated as CASSSWGVDSNQPQHF.

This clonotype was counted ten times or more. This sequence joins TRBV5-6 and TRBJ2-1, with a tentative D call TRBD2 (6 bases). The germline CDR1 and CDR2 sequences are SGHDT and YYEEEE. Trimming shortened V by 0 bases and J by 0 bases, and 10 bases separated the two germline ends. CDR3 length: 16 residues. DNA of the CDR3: TGTGCCAGCAGCTTGGAACGGGGGAGCTCCTACAATGAGCAGTTCTTC. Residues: CASSLERGSSYNEQFF.

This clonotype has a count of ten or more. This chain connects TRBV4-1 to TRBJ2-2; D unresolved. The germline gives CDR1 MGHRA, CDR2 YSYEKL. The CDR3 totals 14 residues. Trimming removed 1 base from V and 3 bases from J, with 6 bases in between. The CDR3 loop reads CASSQVGDTGELFF. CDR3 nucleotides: TGCGCCAGCAGCCAAGTCGGAGACACCGGGGAGCTGTTTTTT.

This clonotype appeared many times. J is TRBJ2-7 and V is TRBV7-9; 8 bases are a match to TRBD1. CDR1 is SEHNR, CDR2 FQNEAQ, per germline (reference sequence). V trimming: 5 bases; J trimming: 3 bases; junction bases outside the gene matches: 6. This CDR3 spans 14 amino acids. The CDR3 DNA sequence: TGTGCCAGCAGCCCACGGACAGGGATCTACGAGCAGTACTTC. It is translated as CASSPRTGIYEQYF.

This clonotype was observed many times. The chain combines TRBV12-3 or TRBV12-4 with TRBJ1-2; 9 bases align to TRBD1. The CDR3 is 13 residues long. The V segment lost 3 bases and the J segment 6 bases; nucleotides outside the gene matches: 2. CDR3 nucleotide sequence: TGTGCCAGCAGTTTGGACAGGGGCGATGGCTACACCTTC. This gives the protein CASSLDRGDGYTF.

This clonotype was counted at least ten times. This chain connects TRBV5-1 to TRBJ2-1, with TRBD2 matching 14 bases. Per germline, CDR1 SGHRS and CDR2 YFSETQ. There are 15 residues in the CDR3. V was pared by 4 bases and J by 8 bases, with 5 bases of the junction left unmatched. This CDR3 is CASSQTSGGAYEQFF. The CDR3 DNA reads TGCGCCAGCAGCCAGACTAGCGGGGGGGCGTATGAGCAGTTCTTC.

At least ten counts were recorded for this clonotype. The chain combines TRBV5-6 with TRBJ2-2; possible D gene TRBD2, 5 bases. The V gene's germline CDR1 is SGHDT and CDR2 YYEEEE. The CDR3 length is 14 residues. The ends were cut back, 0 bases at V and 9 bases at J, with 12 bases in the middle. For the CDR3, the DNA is TGTGCCAGCAGCTTGGCGTTCGGGATCCGGGAGCTGTTTTTT. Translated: CASSLAFGIRELFF.

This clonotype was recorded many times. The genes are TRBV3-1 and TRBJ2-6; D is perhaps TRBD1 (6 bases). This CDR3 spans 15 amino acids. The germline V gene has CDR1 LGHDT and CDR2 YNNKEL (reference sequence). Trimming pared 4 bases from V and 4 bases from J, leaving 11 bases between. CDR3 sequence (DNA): TGTGCCAGCAGCCGGAACAGGGCCGGGGCCAACGTCCTGACTTTC. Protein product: CASSRNRAGANVLTF.

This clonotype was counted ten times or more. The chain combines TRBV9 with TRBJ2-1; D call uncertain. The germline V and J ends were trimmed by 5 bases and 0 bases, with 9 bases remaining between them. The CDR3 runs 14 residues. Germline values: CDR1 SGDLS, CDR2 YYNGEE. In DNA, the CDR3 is TGTGCCAGCAGTCGTACCGTCTCCTACAATGAGCAGTTCTTC. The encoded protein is CASSRTVSYNEQFF.

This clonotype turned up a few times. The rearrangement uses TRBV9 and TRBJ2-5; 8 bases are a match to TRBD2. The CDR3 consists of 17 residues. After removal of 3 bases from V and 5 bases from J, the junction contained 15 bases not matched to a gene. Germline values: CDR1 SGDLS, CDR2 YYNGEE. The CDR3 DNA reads TGTGCCAGCAGCGCCAAAAGGGGCGGGGGGACCCCCGAGACCCAGTACTTC. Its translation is CASSAKRGGGTPETQYF.

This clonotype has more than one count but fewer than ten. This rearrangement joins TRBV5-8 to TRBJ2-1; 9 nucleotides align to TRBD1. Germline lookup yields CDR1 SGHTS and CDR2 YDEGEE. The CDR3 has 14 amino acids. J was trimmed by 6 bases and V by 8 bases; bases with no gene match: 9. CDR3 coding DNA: TGTGCCAGGCCGGGACAGGGCTTTTCCAATGAGCAGTTCTTC. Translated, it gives CARPGQGFSNEQFF.

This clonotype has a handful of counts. Here the CDR3 DNA reads TGCGCCAGCAGAACCCAGGGGGTTTCAGATACGCAGTATTTT. It is translated as CASRTQGVSDTQYF. The chain is built from TRBV5-1 and TRBJ2-3; 7 bases map to TRBD1. CDR1 SGHRS and CDR2 YFSETQ come from the germline V gene. This CDR3 is built from 14 residues. The trim removed 5 bases at V and 4 bases at J, leaving 7 bases unmatched.

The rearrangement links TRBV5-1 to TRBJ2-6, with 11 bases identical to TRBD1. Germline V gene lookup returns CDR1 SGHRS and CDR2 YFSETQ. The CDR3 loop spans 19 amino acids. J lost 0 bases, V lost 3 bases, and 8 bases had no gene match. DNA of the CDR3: TGCGCCAGCAGCTGGGGTACCGGGACAGGGGGCTCTGGGGCCAACGTCCTGACTTTC. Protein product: CASSWGTGTGGSGANVLTF.

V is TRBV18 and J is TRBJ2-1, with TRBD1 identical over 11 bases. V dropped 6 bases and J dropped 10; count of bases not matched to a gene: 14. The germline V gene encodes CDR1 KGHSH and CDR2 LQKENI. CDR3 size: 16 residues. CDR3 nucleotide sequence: TGTGCCAGCTCCGAAATATACGGACAGGGGGCGGAGGAGCAGTTCTTC. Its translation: CASSEIYGQGAEEQFF. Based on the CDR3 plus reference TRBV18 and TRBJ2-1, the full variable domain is NAGVMQNPRHLVRRRGQEARLRCSPMKGHSHVYWYRQLPEEGLKFMVYLQKENIIDESGMPKERFSAEFPKEGPSILRIQQVVRGDSAAYFCASSEIYGQGAEEQFFGPGTRLTVL.

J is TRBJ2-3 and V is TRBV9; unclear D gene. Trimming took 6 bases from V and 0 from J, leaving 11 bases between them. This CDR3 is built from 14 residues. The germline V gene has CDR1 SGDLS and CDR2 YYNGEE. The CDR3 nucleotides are TGTGCCAGCACGAAGCAGTCCAGCACAGATACGCAGTATTTT. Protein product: CASTKQSSTDTQYF.

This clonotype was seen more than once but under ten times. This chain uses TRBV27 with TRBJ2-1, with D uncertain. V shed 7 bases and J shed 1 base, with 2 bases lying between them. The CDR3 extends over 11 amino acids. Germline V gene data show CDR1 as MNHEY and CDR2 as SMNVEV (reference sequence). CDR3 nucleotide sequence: TGTGCCAGCACGTCCTACAATGAGCAGTTCTTC. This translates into CASTSYNEQFF.

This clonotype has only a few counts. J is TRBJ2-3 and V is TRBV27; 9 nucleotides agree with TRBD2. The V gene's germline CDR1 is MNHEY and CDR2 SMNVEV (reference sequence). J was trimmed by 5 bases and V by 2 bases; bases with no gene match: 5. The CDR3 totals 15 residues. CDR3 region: CASSLGRGGVDTQYF. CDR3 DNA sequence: TGTGCCAGCAGTTTAGGGCGGGGGGGCGTAGATACGCAGTATTTT.

For the CDR3, the DNA is TGTGCCAGCAGCGTAGCGGGTTCCTACGAGCAGTACTTC. It yields the protein CASSVAGSYEQYF. The rearrangement uses TRBV9 and TRBJ2-7; the D is unclear. Looked up from germline, CDR1 is SGDLS and CDR2 is YYNGEE. The CDR3 spans 13 residues. V lost 0 bases, J lost 1 base, and 5 bases lay in between. The whole variable domain, filled in from reference TRBV9 and TRBJ2-7, reads DSGVTQTPKHLITATGQRVTLRCSPRSGDLSVYWYQQSLDQGLQFLIQYYNGEERAKGNILERFSAQQFPDLHSELNLSSLELGDSALYFCASSVAGSYEQYFGPGTRLTVT.

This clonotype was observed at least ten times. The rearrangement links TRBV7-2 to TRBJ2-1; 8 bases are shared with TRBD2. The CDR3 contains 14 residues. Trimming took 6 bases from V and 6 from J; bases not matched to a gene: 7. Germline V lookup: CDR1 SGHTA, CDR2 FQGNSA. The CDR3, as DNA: TGTGCCAGCAGAAATCTAGCGGGTTCCAATGAGCAGTTCTTC. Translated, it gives CASRNLAGSNEQFF.

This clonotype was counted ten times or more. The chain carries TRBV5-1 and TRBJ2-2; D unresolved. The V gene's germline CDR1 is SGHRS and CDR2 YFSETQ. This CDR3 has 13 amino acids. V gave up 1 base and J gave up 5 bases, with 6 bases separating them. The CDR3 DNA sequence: TGCGCCAGCAGCTTGACGGAGACCGGGGAGCTGTTTTTT. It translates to CASSLTETGELFF.

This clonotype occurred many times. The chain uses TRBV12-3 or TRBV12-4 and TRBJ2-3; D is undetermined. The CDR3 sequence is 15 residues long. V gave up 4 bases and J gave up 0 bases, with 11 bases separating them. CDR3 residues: CASSSSLDSTDTQYF. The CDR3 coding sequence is TGTGCCAGCAGTTCCTCGCTAGACAGCACAGATACGCAGTATTTT.

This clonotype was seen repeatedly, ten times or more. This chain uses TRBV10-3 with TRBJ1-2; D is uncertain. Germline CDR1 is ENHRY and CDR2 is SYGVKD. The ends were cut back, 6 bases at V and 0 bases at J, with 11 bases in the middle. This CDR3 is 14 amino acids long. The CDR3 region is CAISPTETNYGYTF. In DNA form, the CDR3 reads TGTGCCATCAGCCCGACCGAGACTAACTATGGCTACACCTTC.

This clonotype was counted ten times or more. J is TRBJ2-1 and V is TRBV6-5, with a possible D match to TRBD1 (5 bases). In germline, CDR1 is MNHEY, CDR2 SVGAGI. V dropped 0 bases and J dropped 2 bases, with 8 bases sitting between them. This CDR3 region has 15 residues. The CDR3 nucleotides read TGTGCCAGCAGTTACTCGCCCAGGGCCTACAATGAGCAGTTCTTC. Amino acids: CASSYSPRAYNEQFF.

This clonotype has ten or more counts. Here the CDR3 reads CASSPRGAGVINEQFF. The CDR3 bases are TGTGCCAGCAGCCCCAGAGGAGCAGGGGTGATCAATGAGCAGTTCTTC. The chain has TRBV5-5 and TRBJ2-1, with D perhaps TRBD1 (6 bases). This CDR3 is built from 16 residues. In germline, CDR1 is SGHKS, CDR2 YYEKEE (reference sequence). Trimming removed 4 bases at V and 6 bases at J, with 20 bases between.

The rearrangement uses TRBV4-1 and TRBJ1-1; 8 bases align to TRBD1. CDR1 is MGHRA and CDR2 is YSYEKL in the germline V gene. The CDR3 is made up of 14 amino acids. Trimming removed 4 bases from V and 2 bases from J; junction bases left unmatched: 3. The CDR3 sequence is CASSRGQGNTEAFF. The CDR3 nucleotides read TGCGCCAGCAGCCGCGGACAGGGAAACACTGAAGCTTTCTTT.

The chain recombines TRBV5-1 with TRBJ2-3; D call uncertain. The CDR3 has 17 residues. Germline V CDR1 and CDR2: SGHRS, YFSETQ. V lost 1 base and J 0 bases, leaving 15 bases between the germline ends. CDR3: CASSLRHVTASTDTQYF. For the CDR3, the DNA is TGCGCCAGCAGCTTGCGGCATGTCACTGCTAGCACAGATACGCAGTATTTT.

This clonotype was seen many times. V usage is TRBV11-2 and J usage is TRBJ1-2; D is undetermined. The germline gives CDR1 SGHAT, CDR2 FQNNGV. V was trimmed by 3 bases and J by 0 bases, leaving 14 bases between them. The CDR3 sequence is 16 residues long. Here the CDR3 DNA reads TGTGCCAGCAGCTTCCGACGGCCCGGGGCTAACTATGGCTACACCTTC. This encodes CASSFRRPGANYGYTF.